This T cell receptor (beta chain) was found in a study of CD8+CD57+ T cells in acquired aplastic anemia. Study in general: Isolated CD4+ and CD8+ cells, once sorted, yielded DNA averaging about 3.2 ug.

Germline V gives CDR1 LNHDA, CDR2 SQIVND (reference sequence). The V gene end was trimmed by 10 bases and the J gene end by 6 bases; junction bases not matched to a gene: 5. The CDR3 has 13 amino acids. According to the study, genomic DNA was the template for TCR beta VDJ and CDR3 profiling. TCRdb re-called the reads with MiXCR, one entry per CDR3 protein. The sample contains approximately 200,000 distinct CDR3 sequences, over 60% of which appear only once. Sequencing was carried out using sorted CD4+, CD8+, or CD8+CD57+ T cells (not recorded which) from PBMCs. This clonotype was obtained from a human donor in good health. V gene TRBV19 combines with J gene TRBJ1-6; 8 bases match TRBD1. CDR3 protein: CATLGQANSPLHF. The CDR3 DNA reads as TGTGCCACTCTGGGACAGGCTAATTCACCCCTCCACTTT.